What follows are 22 T cell receptor beta chains derived from one specimen sequenced in a study of T-cell reconstitution after alpha-beta-depleted transplantation in children. Unique molecular identifiers featured in how the TCRbeta library was prepared. One entry per CDR3 protein results from TCRdb running MiXCR on the PCR reads. The table lists approximately 93,000 distinct CDR3 sequences, 7% to 10% of them singletons. Here the sequenced sample was PBMCs from the stem cell graft donor, taken from the stem cell graft. Source of these receptors: a human donor who donated a stem cell graft to a child with congenital amegakaryocytic thrombocytopenia.

This clonotype has at least ten counts. The chain combines TRBV2 with TRBJ2-5; TRBD1 matches 8 bases. The CDR3 has 15 amino acids. The V gene end was trimmed by 2 bases and the J gene end by 5 bases; junction bases not matched to a gene: 7. Germline-derived CDR1 and CDR2 are SNHLY and FYNNEI. The CDR3 protein is CASSESQGARETQYF. CDR3 coding DNA: TGTGCCAGCAGTGAATCCCAGGGGGCCCGGGAGACCCAGTACTTC.

This clonotype came up many times. The chain is built from TRBV28 and TRBJ2-7, with D perhaps TRBD2 (6 bases). Per germline, CDR1 MDHEN and CDR2 SYDVKM. Trimming removed 5 bases at V and 12 bases at J, with 23 bases between. This CDR3 is built from 14 residues. The CDR3, as DNA: TGTGCCAGCAGTCCCGGGGATCATGGAGGGCGTCGGTACTTC. Residues: CASSPGDHGGRRYF.

There are many counts of this clonotype. The chain employs TRBV20-1 and TRBJ2-5; tentatively, D is TRBD2 (6 bases). This CDR3 spans 15 amino acids. V lost 2 bases and J lost 1, with 14 bases in between. Looked up from germline, CDR1 is DFQATT and CDR2 is SNEGSKA (reference sequence). Here the CDR3 DNA reads TGCAGTGCTAGATTCCACCCTAGCGCCCAAGAGACCCAGTACTTC. Encoded protein: CSARFHPSAQETQYF.

In its sample, this clonotype was seen a few times. The V gene is TRBV12-3 or TRBV12-4, the J gene TRBJ2-2; weak D call: TRBD2 (5 bases). Trimming took 6 bases from V and 7 from J, leaving 21 bases between them. CDR3 length: 16 residues. CDR3 in DNA: TGTGCCAGCAGGATAGGGAGTCCATCCCCCTTCGGGGAGCTGTTTTTT. It encodes CASRIGSPSPFGELFF.

The chain links TRBV5-1 to TRBJ2-3; no clear D. V was trimmed by 0 bases and J by 0 bases, leaving 2 bases between them. The CDR3 is made up of 13 amino acids. CDR1 and CDR2 from the germline V gene are SGHRS and YFSETQ. This CDR3 is CASSLESTDTQYF. As DNA, the CDR3 is TGCGCCAGCAGCTTGGAGAGCACAGATACGCAGTATTTT.

This clonotype was detected ten times or more. The rearrangement joins TRBV28 to TRBJ2-5; D may be TRBD2 (5 bases). CDR3 length: 15 amino acids. Trimming left V 4 bases short and J 4 bases short, with 16 bases between. CDR1 is MDHEN, CDR2 SYDVKM, per germline. The CDR3 reads CASSSPYGVTETQYF. For the CDR3, the DNA is TGTGCCAGCAGTTCCCCCTACGGGGTCACAGAGACCCAGTACTTC.

This clonotype was observed at least ten times. The genes are TRBV7-2 and TRBJ1-2, with D hard to call. V was trimmed by 2 bases and J by 4 bases, leaving 8 bases between them. The germline V gene encodes CDR1 SGHTA and CDR2 FQGNSA. The CDR3 has 13 amino acids. The CDR3 here is CASSLSTSYGYTF. For the CDR3, the DNA is TGTGCCAGCAGCTTATCTACCAGCTATGGCTACACCTTC.

This clonotype was found many times. V gene TRBV20-1 combines with J gene TRBJ2-2, with a weak D call TRBD2 (7 bases). V was cut by 5 bases and J by 8 bases, with 15 bases left in between. Germline CDR1 DFQATT, CDR2 SNEGSKA (reference sequence). The CDR3 contains 13 residues. DNA for the CDR3: TGCAGTGCTGGGGGGCGGGGGACTGGGGAGCTGTTTTTT. It translates to CSAGGRGTGELFF.

There are many counts of this clonotype. The chain is built from TRBV29-1 and TRBJ2-4, with D possibly TRBD1 on 6 matching bases. V was cut by 5 bases and J by 6 bases, with 17 bases left in between. The CDR3 consists of 14 residues. CDR1 and CDR2 from the germline V gene are SQVTM and ANQGSEA. The CDR3 DNA is TGCAGCGTTAGGGTGGGCGTGGACAGAAACATTCAGTACTTC. Amino acid sequence: CSVRVGVDRNIQYF.

This clonotype has ten or more counts. V and J are TRBV4-1 and TRBJ1-6; maybe TRBD1 (6 bases). The CDR3 has 15 amino acids. Trimming removed 4 bases from V and 6 bases from J, with 13 bases in between. Germline loops: CDR1 MGHRA, CDR2 YSYEKL. The CDR3 bases are TGCGCCAGCAGCCCCACAGGGAGTGGTAATTCACCCCTCCACTTT. Its protein is CASSPTGSGNSPLHF.

The genes are TRBV25-1 and TRBJ1-5; maybe TRBD1 (5 bases). With 4 bases removed from V and 9 bases from J, the gap between germline ends came to 10 bases. Germline V lookup: CDR1 MGHDK, CDR2 SYGVNS. The CDR3 runs 12 residues. The CDR3 nucleotides read TGTGCCAGCAGTGGGGGCACCGGGCCCCAGCATTTT. It specifies CASSGGTGPQHF.

This clonotype was recorded many times. This CDR3 is CASSLVGSSGANVLTF. CDR3 sequence (DNA): TGCGCCAGCAGCTTGGTAGGTTCGTCTGGGGCCAACGTCCTGACTTTC. This sequence joins TRBV5-1 and TRBJ2-6; D is unclear. CDR1 and CDR2 from the germline V gene are SGHRS and YFSETQ. The CDR3 is 16 amino acids. V gave up 0 bases and J gave up 1 base, with 8 bases separating them.

The table lists this clonotype with many counts. The J gene is TRBJ1-1, the V gene TRBV12-3 or TRBV12-4; D remains unclear. This CDR3 region has 13 residues. Trimming left V 3 bases short and J 8 bases short, with 13 bases between. The CDR3 bases are TGTGCCAGCAGTTTTTTTTTCGGCCAGGAAGCTTTCTTT. Amino acid sequence: CASSFFFGQEAFF.

The chain recombines TRBV10-2 with TRBJ2-7; no reliable D call. CDR1 is WSHSY and CDR2 is SAAADI in the germline V gene. This CDR3 is built from 12 residues. Deletions cut 5 bases from V and 2 bases from J, with 7 bases between. CDR3 DNA sequence: TGCGCCAGCAGTAGGTATCCCTACGAGCAGTACTTC. As protein: CASSRYPYEQYF.

This clonotype was picked up a small number of times. V is TRBV7-3 and J is TRBJ2-5, with 7 positions matching TRBD2. This CDR3 is built from 15 residues. The germline V gene encodes CDR1 SGHTA and CDR2 FQGTGA. With V trimmed by 5 bases and J by 2 bases, 8 bases remained unmatched. As DNA, the CDR3 is TGTGCCAGCAGCCCGTCGAAAGCGGGGCAAGAGACCCAGTACTTC. Its protein is CASSPSKAGQETQYF.

At least ten counts were recorded for this clonotype. This chain links TRBV6-2 or TRBV6-3 with TRBJ2-5, with no clear D. The CDR3 is 12 amino acids. Germline V gene data show CDR1 as MNHEY and CDR2 as SVGEGT. V dropped 6 bases and J dropped 0 bases, with 5 bases sitting between them. The CDR3 loop is CASSMDQETQYF. CDR3 nucleotides: TGTGCCAGCAGCATGGACCAAGAGACCCAGTACTTC.

This clonotype was observed at least ten times. V and J are TRBV5-1 and TRBJ1-1; D not resolved. The CDR3 is 15 amino acids. Germline V gene data show CDR1 as SGHRS and CDR2 as YFSETQ. Trimming took 6 bases from V and 1 from J, leaving 16 bases between them. The DNA of the CDR3 is TGCGCCAGCACCTTCGGGGTAGCAGGGAACACTGAAGCTTTCTTT. Amino acid sequence: CASTFGVAGNTEAFF.

This clonotype was counted many times. The chain uses TRBV13 and TRBJ1-6; D is unclear. The V end lost 2 bases, the J end lost 6 bases, and 2 bases lay between the germline ends. Germline loops: CDR1 PRHDT, CDR2 FYEKMQ (reference sequence). The CDR3 is 12 amino acids. CDR3 in DNA: TGTGCCAGCAGCTTACCTAATTCACCCCTCCACTTT. The encoded protein is CASSLPNSPLHF.

At least ten counts were recorded for this clonotype. The chain is built from TRBV28 and TRBJ1-6; 8 nucleotides match TRBD1. Germline loops: CDR1 MDHEN, CDR2 SYDVKM. With 6 bases clipped from V and 8 bases from J, the junction kept 6 bases outside the gene matches. CDR3 length: 14 amino acids. CDR3 in DNA: TGTGCCAGCAGCTTGACAGGGGTGGATTCACCCCTCCACTTT. Translating gives CASSLTGVDSPLHF. The variable domain in full, completed from reference TRBV28 and TRBJ1-6, reads DVKVTQSSRYLVKRTGEKVFLECVQDMDHENMFWYRQDPGLGLRLIYFSYDVKMKEKGDIPEGYSVSREKKERFSLILESASTNQTSMYLCASSLTGVDSPLHFGNGTRLTVT.

This clonotype has a count of ten or more. The CDR3 loop is CASSLGSGGAYTQYF. In DNA form, the CDR3 reads TGTGCCAGCAGTTTGGGAAGCGGGGGGGCTTACACGCAGTATTTT. This chain links TRBV12-3 or TRBV12-4 with TRBJ2-3; TRBD2 matches at 10 bases. The V and J ends lost 3 bases and 9 bases, in that order; junction bases with no gene match: 9. CDR3 size: 15 residues.

This clonotype was recorded many times. The chain couples TRBV5-6 to TRBJ2-5; D gene ambiguous. CDR3 length: 14 residues. Germline loops: CDR1 SGHDT, CDR2 YYEEEE. The V gene lost 0 bases and the J gene lost 0 bases, with 6 bases spanning the gap. The CDR3 DNA reads TGTGCCAGCAGCTTGGGGGGTCACCAAGAGACCCAGTACTTC. This translates into CASSLGGHQETQYF. The variable domain in full, completed from reference TRBV5-6 and TRBJ2-5, reads DAGVTQSPTHLIKTRGQQVTLRCSPKSGHDTVSWYQQALGQGPQFIFQYYEEEERQRGNFPDRFSGHQFPNYSSELNVNALLLGDSALYLCASSLGGHQETQYFGPGTRLLVL.

This clonotype was seen ten or more times. This chain connects TRBV28 to TRBJ2-2; D unclear. Per germline, CDR1 MDHEN and CDR2 SYDVKM. The germline V and J ends were trimmed by 2 bases and 7 bases, with 14 bases remaining between them. The CDR3 extends over 15 amino acids. The CDR3 nucleotides read TGTGCCAGCAGTTTAGATCCGGGTAGTGTCGGGGAGCTGTTTTTT. As protein: CASSLDPGSVGELFF.